Below, 10 T cell receptor beta chains from the same sample are listed, as sequenced in a study of identifying expanded T cells in peripheral blood. Using immunoSEQ multiplex PCR, the repertoire was profiled, and TCRdb retains in-frame clones only, with some absent. The repertoire includes tens of thousands of clones, approximately 89% of them detected once, and approximately 2.8% sits in the top ten. The sample was blood. The source of these receptors is a person aged 18 to 75 in good health.

Comment on this clone: Other DNA sequences in the same sample also yield this CDR3. The genes are TRBV11-2 and TRBJ2-7; D remains unclear. Germline-derived CDR1 and CDR2 are SGHAT and FQNNGV. Between the trimmed V and J ends, which lost 1 base and 3 bases, there was a span of 4 bases. This CDR3 contains 12 residues. CDR3 sequence (DNA): TGTGCCAGCAGCTTAGTCGGCTACGAGCAGTACTTC. It translates to CASSLVGYEQYF. The complete variable domain, with remaining parts taken from reference TRBV11-2 and TRBJ2-7, reads EAGVAQSPRYKIIEKRQSVAFWCNPISGHATLYWYQQILGQGPKLLIQFQNNGVVDDSQLPKDRFSAERLKGVDSTLKIQPAKLEDSAVYLCASSLVGYEQYFGPGTRLTVT.

The rearrangement uses TRBV7-8 and TRBJ2-1; 9 bases line up with TRBD1. This CDR3 comprises 16 residues. CDR1 and CDR2 from the germline V gene are SGHVS and FQNEAQ. Trimming at V came to 4 bases and at J to 4 bases, leaving 8 bases not matched to a gene. The CDR3 DNA follows: TGTGCCAGCAGCTCGCTTACAGGGGGCGTTTACAATGAGCAGTTCTTC. This sequence encodes CASSSLTGGVYNEQFF.

This clone was counted once. The CDR3 protein is CASSLAGAWDEQFF. In DNA, the CDR3 is TGTGCCAGCAGCTTAGCGGGAGCTTGGGATGAGCAGTTCTTC. This chain links TRBV11-3 with TRBJ2-1; D might be TRBD2 (6 bases). Germline CDR1 and CDR2: SGHNT and YENEEA. The CDR3 is made up of 14 amino acids. Trimming took 1 base from V and 8 from J, leaving 12 bases between them.

The chain couples TRBV2 to TRBJ1-1, with 7 bases that match TRBD1. The CDR3 totals 15 residues. Unmatched junction bases numbered 9, after V lost 4 bases and J lost 4 bases. The germline V gene encodes CDR1 SNHLY and CDR2 FYNNEI. CDR3 sequence reads: CASSGGGSGSTEAFF. DNA of the CDR3: TGTGCCAGCAGTGGAGGGGGCTCAGGTAGCACTGAAGCTTTCTTT.

The rearrangement links TRBV11-2 to TRBJ2-5, with a weak D call TRBD2 (7 bases). Between the trimmed V and J ends, which lost 5 bases and 5 bases, there was a span of 24 bases. The CDR3 has 17 residues. Germline lookup yields CDR1 SGHAT and CDR2 FQNNGV. The CDR3 spells CASSRTVGGGGWETQYF. CDR3 in DNA: TGTGCCAGCAGCCGGACCGTGGGGGGCGGGGGATGGGAGACCCAGTACTTC. Full variable domain (rest looked up from reference TRBV11-2 and TRBJ2-5): EAGVAQSPRYKIIEKRQSVAFWCNPISGHATLYWYQQILGQGPKLLIQFQNNGVVDDSQLPKDRFSAERLKGVDSTLKIQPAKLEDSAVYLCASSRTVGGGGWETQYFGPGTRLLVL.

The chain links TRBV6-1 to TRBJ2-3; D remains ambiguous. This CDR3 has 15 amino acids. Germline values: CDR1 MNHNS, CDR2 SASEGT. The V end was cut by 6 bases, the J end by 6 bases, with 19 bases between. The CDR3 DNA follows: TGTGCCAGCAGGAGACATAAGAACCAAGGGGATACGCAGTATTTT. The encoded protein is CASRRHKNQGDTQYF.

The rearrangement uses TRBV2 and TRBJ2-2, with TRBD2 matching over 7 bases. V was clipped by 2 bases and J by 2 bases; unmatched bases: 5. The length of the CDR3 is 16 residues. Germline CDR1 reads SNHLY; CDR2 reads FYNNEI. The CDR3 protein is CASSERGGGNTGELFF. The CDR3 bases are TGTGCCAGCAGTGAAAGGGGCGGGGGAAACACCGGGGAGCTGTTTTTT. Based on the CDR3 plus reference TRBV2 and TRBJ2-2, the full variable domain is EPEVTQTPSHQVTQMGQEVILRCVPISNHLYFYWYRQILGQKVEFLVSFYNNEISEKSEIFDDQFSVERPDGSNFTLKIRSTKLEDSAMYFCASSERGGGNTGELFFGEGSRLTVL.

V gene TRBV5-1 combines with J gene TRBJ1-4; D perhaps matches TRBD1 (5 bases). The CDR3 is 16 residues long. The germline CDR1 and CDR2 sequences are SGHRS and YFSETQ. V was shortened by 4 bases and J by 0 bases, with 13 bases between the two germline ends. CDR3 amino acids: CASSVGRRATNEKLFF. The CDR3 nucleotides are TGCGCCAGCAGCGTGGGACGCCGTGCAACTAATGAAAAACTGTTTTTT. Using reference TRBV5-1 and TRBJ1-4 for the parts outside the CDR3, the full variable domain is KAGVTQTPRYLIKTRGQQVTLSCSPISGHRSVSWYQQTPGQGLQFLFEYFSETQRNKGNFPGRFSGRQFSNSRSEMNVSTLELGDSALYLCASSVGRRATNEKLFFGSGTQLSVL.

In this sample, this clone turned up a few times. This CDR3 is CASSQDRDSAYEQYF. For the CDR3, the DNA is TGCGCCAGCAGCCAAGATCGGGACTCAGCCTACGAGCAGTACTTC. This chain connects TRBV4-1 to TRBJ2-7; D possibly corresponds to TRBD2 (6 bases). The CDR3 has 15 amino acids. The germline V gene encodes CDR1 MGHRA and CDR2 YSYEKL. Trimming stripped 0 bases from V and 2 bases from J, with 11 bases between.

The rearrangement joins TRBV18 to TRBJ2-1; weak D call: TRBD2 (5 bases). V was clipped by 3 bases and J by 9 bases, with 12 bases between them. Germline CDR1 reads KGHSH; CDR2 reads LQKENI. The length of the CDR3 is 13 residues. CDR3 bases: TGTGCCAGCTCACCCTCAGCGGCCGTTGAGCAGTTCTTC. This codes for CASSPSAAVEQFF.